The T cell receptor beta chain under discussion was sequenced for a study of human T cells and chemical hapten exposure (dated by TCRdb to about 2021). Broadly, across the study: Libraries were pooled for sequencing, and variation in per-sample TCR yields was attributed mainly to small differences in library volumes within the pool. The study tracked peripheral blood TCR repertoire changes in vivo during primary and secondary sensitization to the hapten diphenylcyclopropenone (DPC) in alopecia patients. What the research found in general, with its limitations: After repeated subsampling, the strength of the expansion versus patch-test correlation and the threshold at which it became significant changed. The number of TCRs above 1 in 1000 frequency did not change with DPC sensitization; there was no evidence of global repertoire structure alterations.

During library preparation, unique molecular identifiers were attached to individual cDNA molecules so that TCRs could be counted quantitatively and reproducibly. For every blood RNA sample, sequencing covered both the TCR alpha and TCR beta chains. The authors' pipeline ran thus. The median number of TCRs per sample was over 95,000, ranging from 23,224 to 690,600. The Decombinator software suite was used to annotate the V, J and CDR3 of the TCR reads. For the PS versus PT1 abundance plots, all samples were subsampled to the same number of TCRs (28,000). TCRs were defined as expanded if absent before sensitization and observed at least eight times at the 2-week time point. TCRdb itself trimmed the public reads at Q25 with fastp, ran MiXCR and retained productive beta chains. Each entry is one CDR3 protein sequence, shown with its most common DNA and genes. In this record, the V and J calls reflect TCRdb's handling and not the investigators' own analysis. This sample is represented by 95,000 to 150,000 distinct CDR3 sequences; around 8.5% of them were singletons. About 1.4% of the sample belongs to the ten largest clones.

Remarks on this clonotype: Its binding antigen is unknown. Base qualities are not at hand, and no much larger clone is one base apart.

The germline V end is reduced by 0 bases and the J end by 1 base; junction bases left unmatched: 9. From the germline V gene (reference sequence), CDR1 is LNHDA and CDR2 is SQIVND. The CDR3, from cysteine to phenylalanine, totals 18 residues. Solely the CDR3 DNA is kept, with 54 bases framed from the first base. Total RNA was extracted from unfractionated whole blood collected in Tempus Blood RNA tubes. As TCR sequencing controls, about five healthy volunteers were used, with blood taken at day 0, 2 weeks and 6 weeks. This chain is built from TRBV19 and TRBJ1-5; TRBD1 matches 7 bases in the middle. This receptor was identified in a human donor in good health. Some clones in this sample may be carry-over from other donors' samples. Donor details come from another sample of the same person, matched by shared clones. The sequenced material came from whole blood. CDR3 sequence: CASSIDRLMDRSNQPQHF. The sequenced DNA is TGTGCCAGTAGTATAGATCGTCTAATGGACAGGAGCAATCAGCCCCAGCATTTT.